The 6 T cell receptor beta chains below all came from one sample that was sequenced in a study of CD8 T cells in ankylosing spondylitis. TCRdb analysed the 5' RACE reads with MiXCR anew, one entry per CDR3 protein. The data contain approximately 140,000 distinct CDR3 sequences, approximately 48% of them seen just once; the ten biggest clones take up 13% to 15%. Sequencing was carried out using synovial fluid, either unsorted or a sorted T cell fraction (not recorded which). These receptor sequences come from a male donor with ankylosing spondylitis.

The sample holds a few counts of this clonotype. The chain joins TRBV4-3 to TRBJ2-1; 8 nucleotides match TRBD2. Germline assignment: CDR1 LGHNA and CDR2 YSLEER. The CDR3 consists of 16 residues. J gave up 1 base and V 0 bases, and 2 bases lay outside the gene matches. The CDR3 loop is CASSQDRGGSYNEQFF. For the CDR3, the DNA is TGCGCCAGCAGCCAAGATCGGGGGGGTTCCTACAATGAGCAGTTCTTC.

The chain combines TRBV4-1 with TRBJ2-5; D possibly matches TRBD1 or TRBD2 (5 bases each). The germline V gene encodes CDR1 MGHRA and CDR2 YSYEKL. Trimming cost V 3 bases and J 0 bases, with 14 bases left between them. This CDR3 is 16 amino acids long. The CDR3 here is CASSQLVRGHQETQYF. The CDR3 region has the DNA TGCGCCAGCAGCCAGTTGGTTCGGGGCCACCAAGAGACCCAGTACTTC.

This clonotype was detected only a few times. The V and J genes are TRBV4-3 and TRBJ1-1; 7 bases are shared with TRBD1. The CDR3 spans 13 residues. Germline assignment: CDR1 LGHNA and CDR2 YSLEER. J lost 3 bases, V lost 7 bases, and 5 bases had no gene match. The CDR3 region has the DNA TGCGCCAGCACACAGGGGTGGGACACTGAAGCTTTCTTT. This gives the protein CASTQGWDTEAFF.

The chain employs TRBV20-1 and TRBJ1-6, with D maybe TRBD1 (6 bases). Germline-derived CDR1 and CDR2 are DFQATT and SNEGSKA (reference sequence). The CDR3 sequence is 14 residues long. Trimming pared 3 bases from V and 9 bases from J, leaving 15 bases between. CDR3 sequence (DNA): TGCAGTGCTAGCGCGGCAGGGGATAGTTCACCCCTCCACTTT. Translation: CSASAAGDSSPLHF.

The chain couples TRBV7-9 to TRBJ2-5; D might be TRBD1 or TRBD2, each matching 6 bases. V was pared by 5 bases and J by 11 bases, with 18 bases between. The CDR3 has 13 residues. Germline V gene sequence: CDR1 SEHNR, CDR2 FQNEAQ (reference sequence). The CDR3 coding sequence is TGTGCCAGCAGCGGTAGTGGGGGGCAAGATCAGTACTTC. It is translated as CASSGSGGQDQYF.

The rearrangement joins TRBV4-1 to TRBJ2-3; 7 nucleotides agree with TRBD2. Trimming removed 1 base from V and 0 bases from J; junction bases left unmatched: 4. Germline CDR1 and CDR2: MGHRA and YSYEKL. This CDR3 spans 16 amino acids. The CDR3 region is CASSQVAGLSTDTQYF. Here the CDR3 DNA reads TGCGCCAGCAGCCAAGTAGCGGGCCTCAGCACAGATACGCAGTATTTT.